A selection of T cell receptor beta chains follows, all from one sample in a study of blood T cells in healthy people across ages. TCRdb passed the 5' RACE reads through MiXCR, listing each CDR3 protein once. The data contain more than 650,000 distinct CDR3 sequences, approximately 22% of them singletons. Material for sequencing was blood. These receptors all stem from a man aged 70 or older in good health. The CDR3 runs from the conserved cysteine through the conserved F or W. The size field is filled for only some rows; it gives once, few, many or a size class.

V gene,clone size,J gene,CDR3 protein
TRBV10-2,.,TRBJ1-4,CASRESGSNEKLFF
TRBV7-8,.,TRBJ1-5,CASSLRSGFNQPQHF
TRBV11-2,few,TRBJ1-1,CASSLTSGVLAEAFF
TRBV20-1,.,TRBJ1-3,CSARLNPGTGHSGNTIYF
TRBV4-1,few,TRBJ2-4,CASSQDVFVIRGAKNIQYF
TRBV19,.,TRBJ2-2,CASSSRGQVGELFF
TRBV14,few,TRBJ2-7,CASSLRDGRYEQYF
TRBV6-1,few,TRBJ2-5,CASSEGRLRAQYF
TRBV5-1,few,TRBJ2-1,CASSQAQGDYNEQFF
TRBV29-1,.,TRBJ1-1,CSVVARQANTEAFF
TRBV5-1,.,.,CASSGNRDNSGYEQYF
TRBV20-1,.,TRBJ2-3,CSATSPGLPNTDTQYF
TRBV6-1,few,TRBJ2-6,CAGTPGQLGSGANVLTF
TRBV7-6,.,TRBJ2-1,CASSLVGASYNEQFF
TRBV11-2,few,TRBJ2-1,CASSSSLQGYSYNEQFF
TRBV5-5,many,TRBJ2-5,CASSNSVYETQYF
TRBV28,many,TRBJ1-2,CASSIQGWYGYTF
TRBV12-3/TRBV12-4,.,.,CASSSWGVREGGNEQFF
TRBV7-2,.,TRBJ2-5,CASSLALAGGGVQETQYF
TRBV5-1,many,TRBJ2-1,CASSLSSNNEQFF
TRBV12-3/TRBV12-4,.,TRBJ2-4,CASSLAPANIQYF
TRBV6-5,.,TRBJ1-1,CASNLDKASGTEAFF
TRBV20-1,many,TRBJ2-5,CSASPSGTSGMETQYF
TRBV5-1,few,TRBJ1-1,CASSLVSTTEAFF
TRBV6-5,.,TRBJ2-5,CASSPRERGALQETQYF
TRBV20-1,few,TRBJ2-2,CSARGTSYNEQRELFF
TRBV20-1,.,TRBJ1-3,CSASIARQGIGNTIYF
TRBV28,few,TRBJ1-2,CASSLNRARHGYTF
TRBV20-1,few,TRBJ2-2,CSASRGTGELFF
TRBV6-1,.,TRBJ2-7,CASSDADIYEQYF
TRBV20-1,few,TRBJ2-5,CSADLGLSGGALETQYF
TRBV29-1,few,TRBJ2-3,CSVELVGGRTDTQYF
TRBV7-9,few,TRBJ1-2,CASSPTLGANYGYTF
TRBV11-1,.,TRBJ2-5,CASRDPPGTQYF
TRBV20-1,.,TRBJ1-5,CSAKTGRGINQPQHF
TRBV20-1,.,TRBJ2-7,CSARGKKTGHIRPSVGSEQYF
TRBV7-2,few,TRBJ1-5,CASSSYGQGVDQPQHF
TRBV9,.,TRBJ1-1,CASSSGQKAFF
TRBV4-2,once,TRBJ1-6,CASSQDNGQGYSYNSPLHF
TRBV15,.,TRBJ2-3,CATSRATWARTDTQYF
TRBV10-1,.,.,CASSEQTSGEQFF
TRBV20-1,.,TRBJ2-1,CSAPRRASGSGEQFF
TRBV20-1,few,TRBJ2-3,CSAGERKDTQYF
TRBV6-2/TRBV6-3,.,TRBJ1-1,CASSPNRGTGNTEAFF
TRBV5-1,.,TRBJ2-7,CASSPNSGSSYEQYF
TRBV7-2,.,TRBJ2-7,CASSLLGDRGYSEQYF
TRBV18,few,TRBJ2-3,CASSPRRQRGPGRSTDTQYF
TRBV11-2,.,TRBJ2-7,CASSLRSIFTDPRSTYGSYEQYF
TRBV7-2,few,TRBJ1-4,CASSPTGHNEKLFF
TRBV5-1,.,.,CASSYDRDTLEQYF
TRBV7-2,.,TRBJ2-7,CASSSYPLTVGGEYEQYF
TRBV25-1,.,TRBJ1-2,CASRPTPDRGRGGYTF